One sample yielded the 9 T cell receptor beta chains listed below, sequenced in a study of human T cells and chemical hapten exposure. Each CDR3 protein is one row after TCRdb ran MiXCR on the RACE reads. The sample lists tens of thousands of distinct CDR3 sequences, around 7% occurring once. As to time point: pre-sensitization, week 0. The treatment here: therapeutic diphenylcyclopropenone sensitization with weekly scalp DPC. The material was whole blood, obtained in connection with sensitization to the hapten diphenylcyclopropenone (DPC). The origin of the receptors is a woman aged 25 to 39 with alopecia areata. Some clones in this sample may be carry-over from other donors' samples.

Comment on this clonotype: This may be a read error, as it is one base from a much larger clone. This chain uses TRBV20-1 with TRBJ2-7; D remains ambiguous. V lost 0 bases to trimming and J lost 4 bases, with 10 bases between them. Germline CDR1 and CDR2: DFQATT and SNEGSKA (reference sequence). The CDR3 loop spans 13 amino acids. The DNA of the CDR3 is TGCAGTGCTAGAGAGGAACTCTTTTACGAGCAGTACTTC. Translated: CSAREELFYEQYF.

This clonotype appeared a single time. A read error may be the cause here, since a much bigger clone is one base away. The J gene is TRBJ1-4, the V gene TRBV20-1; D ambiguous. CDR1 is DFQATT and CDR2 is SNEGSKA in the germline V gene (reference sequence). This CDR3 is built from 15 residues. CDR3 sequence reads: CSAYLPTATNEKLYF. The DNA of the CDR3 is TGCAGTGCTTACCTCCCTACTGCAACTAATGAAAAACTGTATTTT.

CDR3 bases: TGCAGTGCTAGCCCAGGGGATCGAGGCTACACCTTC. Translation gives CSASPGDRGYTF. The gene calls are TRBV20-1 and TRBJ1-2, with D possibly matching TRBD1 (6 bases). V dropped 3 bases and J dropped 8 bases, with 13 bases sitting between them. The CDR3 has 12 amino acids. Germline CDR1 DFQATT, CDR2 SNEGSKA (reference sequence).

The V call is TRBV10-3, the J call TRBJ1-2; 8 positions agree with TRBD1. This CDR3 spans 13 amino acids. The V gene's germline CDR1 is ENHRY and CDR2 SYGVKD. V lost 6 bases, J lost 12 bases, and 12 bases stayed unmatched. CDR3 amino acids: CAISPTGGEGDTF. For the CDR3, the DNA is TGTGCCATCAGCCCTACAGGGGGTGAAGGCGACACCTTC.

This clonotype showed up just a few times. This chain links TRBV7-8 with TRBJ2-3; D ambiguous. The CDR3 totals 14 residues. Germline V gene data show CDR1 as SGHVS and CDR2 as FQNEAQ. The V gene lost 2 bases and the J gene lost 0 bases, with 6 bases spanning the gap. The DNA of the CDR3 is TGTGCCAGCAGCTTAAGTATTAGCACAGATACGCAGTATTTT. This codes for CASSLSISTDTQYF.

This sequence joins TRBV18 and TRBJ1-4; TRBD1 matches 7 bases. This CDR3 has 15 amino acids. The germline CDR1 and CDR2 sequences are KGHSH and LQKENI. Trimming cost V 3 bases and J 5 bases; bases outside gene matches: 6. The CDR3 region has the DNA TGTGCCAGCTCACCGGGAGAGGGGGCAAATGAAAAACTGTTTTTT. Translating gives CASSPGEGANEKLFF. Supplemented by reference TRBV18 and TRBJ1-4, the full variable domain reads NAGVMQNPRHLVRRRGQEARLRCSPMKGHSHVYWYRQLPEEGLKFMVYLQKENIIDESGMPKERFSAEFPKEGPSILRIQQVVRGDSAAYFCASSPGEGANEKLFFGSGTQLSVL.

Ten or more counts support this clonotype. The chain carries TRBV7-9 and TRBJ2-3; the D is unclear. The V end lost 6 bases, the J end lost 2 bases, and 9 bases lay between the germline ends. Germline V CDR1 and CDR2: SEHNR, FQNEAQ (reference sequence). The length of the CDR3 is 13 residues. The CDR3 loop is CASSIAATDTQYF. The CDR3 bases are TGTGCCAGCAGTATAGCTGCCACAGATACGCAGTATTTT.

This clonotype has at least ten counts. The chain uses TRBV21-1 and TRBJ2-7; the table's D call, TRBD1, has no DNA check behind it. TRBV21-1 is a pseudogene. CDR3 length equals 12 residues. CDR3 nucleotide sequence: TGCGGAAGTGTTGACAGGGCTAAGGAGCAGTACTTC. It is translated as CGSVDRAKEQYF.

For this clonotype: This may stem from a read error, because a much larger clone lies one nucleotide away. The chain joins TRBV27 to TRBJ2-1; the D gene is possibly TRBD2 (7 bases). The CDR3 is made up of 16 amino acids. V lost 3 bases, J lost 7 bases, and 19 bases lay in between. The V gene's germline CDR1 is MNHEY and CDR2 SMNVEV (reference sequence). CDR3 bases: TGTGCCAGCAGTTTTTGGGGGGGGACAAAAACTAATGAGCAGTTCTTC. Translation: CASSFWGGTKTNEQFF.